Shown below are 18 T cell receptor beta chains from a single sample sequenced in a study of cytotoxic CD8 clonotypes in ibrutinib-treated CLL (dated by TCRdb to about 2021). The sample's time point label, in plain terms: about eleven months on ibrutinib. The library was obtained by the immunoSEQ multiplex PCR assay. TCRdb's version of the immuneACCESS table is confined to in-frame rearrangements and falls short of the full clone set. An unresolved V gene accounts for under half of the shortfall where checked; the remainder is of unknown origin. For this sample there are 130,000 to 150,000 clones; approximately 90% appear just once. The top ten clonotypes cover approximately 11% of the sample. Sequences were derived from PBMCs, sampled after 12 months of ibrutinib treatment. The source is a human donor with chronic lymphocytic leukemia.

J is TRBJ1-2 and V is TRBV6-5; perhaps TRBD1 as D (5 bases). The CDR3 is 14 residues long. V lost 8 bases, J lost 8 bases, and 21 bases lay in between. Germline V gene lookup returns CDR1 MNHEY and CDR2 SVGAGI. CDR3 residues: CASGTAGPSWGYTF. The CDR3 DNA reads TGTGCCAGCGGCACAGCAGGGCCCTCGTGGGGCTACACCTTC.

This chain's CDR3 is CASSPGIGYEQYF. The CDR3 DNA follows: TGTGCCAGCAGCCCGGGTATTGGCTACGAGCAGTACTTC. This chain joins TRBV7-9 and TRBJ2-7; D not resolved. The germline CDR1 and CDR2 sequences are SEHNR and FQNEAQ (reference sequence). The V and J ends lost 5 bases and 3 bases respectively, with 11 bases between them. The CDR3 is 13 residues long.

In its sample, this clone was seen once. The chain recombines TRBV6-4 with TRBJ2-2; 8 positions agree with TRBD1. Germline V gene sequence: CDR1 MRHNA, CDR2 SNTAGT. The CDR3 consists of 14 residues. Germline trimming cut 6 bases from V and 3 bases from J; bases unmatched to any gene: 3. The CDR3, as DNA: TGTGCCAGCAGATTACAGGGGGACACCGGGGAGCTGTTTTTT. Translated, it gives CASRLQGDTGELFF.

CDR3 coding DNA: TGTGCCAGCAGCAGACAAGCGGGGAGCACAGATACGCAGTATTTT. It specifies CASSRQAGSTDTQYF. V is TRBV6-5 and J is TRBJ2-3, with TRBD2 matching over 7 bases. V lost 6 bases and J lost 0; bases outside the gene matches: 6. CDR1 and CDR2 (germline): MNHEY, SVGAGI. The CDR3 loop spans 15 amino acids.

The rearrangement joins TRBV6-1 to TRBJ2-7; D perhaps matches TRBD2 (6 bases). The V end was cut by 0 bases, the J end by 5 bases, with 14 bases between. Germline V gives CDR1 MNHNS, CDR2 SASEGT. This CDR3 region has 15 residues. CDR3 in amino acids: CASSEALEGKDEQYF. The CDR3, as DNA: TGTGCCAGCAGTGAAGCTTTGGAGGGGAAGGACGAGCAGTACTTC.

This rearrangement joins TRBV4-3 to TRBJ2-7, with a possible D match to TRBD1 (5 bases). V lost 1 base and J lost 3, with 10 bases in between. Per the germline V gene, CDR1 is LGHNA and CDR2 is YSLEER. The CDR3 has 14 amino acids. The CDR3 DNA reads as TGCGCCAGCAGCCAAGTTCACAGGAACTACGAGCAGTACTTC. Protein: CASSQVHRNYEQYF.

The chain links TRBV11-2 to TRBJ1-1, with TRBD1 as a possible D gene (5 bases). CDR3 size: 11 residues. V was clipped by 5 bases and J by 12 bases, with 13 bases between them. From germline, CDR1 is SGHAT and CDR2 FQNNGV. This CDR3 is CASSPGGKTFF. Written as DNA, the CDR3 is TGTGCCAGCAGCCCCGGGGGTAAGACTTTCTTT.

This clone was seen once. The rearrangement uses TRBV28 and TRBJ1-1; D may be TRBD1 (5 bases). V lost 7 bases and J lost 9, with 12 bases in between. Germline V gene lookup returns CDR1 MDHEN and CDR2 SYDVKM. This CDR3 is 11 amino acids long. The CDR3 nucleotides read TGTGCCAGCACCTGGGGGTCTCAAGCTTTCTTT. It encodes CASTWGSQAFF.

The genes are TRBV28 and TRBJ1-3; D is ambiguous. V shed 2 bases and J shed 3 bases, with 11 bases lying between them. Germline V lookup: CDR1 MDHEN, CDR2 SYDVKM. The CDR3 is made up of 15 amino acids. The CDR3 DNA reads as TGTGCCAGCAGTTTAATGGGTTTTAGTGGAAACACCATATATTTT. Protein sequence: CASSLMGFSGNTIYF.

The rearrangement joins TRBV5-6 to TRBJ2-7, with D hard to call. The CDR3 is 11 residues long. From germline, CDR1 is SGHDT and CDR2 YYEEEE. V was trimmed by 4 bases and J by 2 bases, leaving 4 bases between them. The CDR3 nucleotides are TGTGCCAGCAGCCGGCCCTACGAGCAGTACTTC. Its translation is CASSRPYEQYF.

V gene TRBV18 combines with J gene TRBJ1-1; D might be TRBD1 (5 bases). The germline CDR1 and CDR2 sequences are KGHSH and LQKENI. With 6 bases removed from V and 4 bases from J, the gap between germline ends came to 15 bases. This CDR3 has 14 residues. The CDR3 sequence: CASSLRVGGTEAFF. The CDR3 DNA sequence: TGTGCCAGCTCGCTCCGGGTCGGGGGCACTGAAGCTTTCTTT.

The chain is built from TRBV11-3 and TRBJ2-1; 8 bases are a match to TRBD2. Germline trimming cut 5 bases from V and 0 bases from J; bases unmatched to any gene: 3. Germline values: CDR1 SGHNT, CDR2 YENEEA. CDR3 length equals 15 residues. CDR3 sequence: CASSGGGSSYNEQFF. CDR3 in DNA: TGTGCCAGCAGCGGCGGGGGGAGCTCCTACAATGAGCAGTTCTTC.

The chain carries TRBV28 and TRBJ2-2; 8 bases align to TRBD1. With V trimmed by 6 bases and J by 0 bases, 3 bases remained unmatched. Germline V gene sequence: CDR1 MDHEN, CDR2 SYDVKM. CDR3 length: 15 amino acids. The DNA of the CDR3 is TGTGCCAGCAGACAACAGGGGGCGAACACCGGGGAGCTGTTTTTT. Its translation is CASRQQGANTGELFF.

The rearrangement uses TRBV27 and TRBJ2-7; 10 bases are a match to TRBD2. Germline CDR1 reads MNHEY; CDR2 reads SMNVEV (reference sequence). This CDR3 is built from 14 residues. J lost 2 bases, V lost 3 bases, and 1 base had no gene match. CDR3 sequence: CASSLSGRAYEQYF. In DNA form, the CDR3 reads TGTGCCAGCAGTTTGAGCGGGAGGGCCTACGAGCAGTACTTC.

V and J are TRBV28 and TRBJ2-1; no definite D call. Between the trimmed V and J ends, which lost 4 bases and 0 bases, there was a span of 10 bases. The CDR3 runs 15 residues. The germline CDR1 and CDR2 sequences are MDHEN and SYDVKM. The CDR3 reads CASSSSDDSYNEQFF. The CDR3 nucleotides read TGTGCCAGCAGTTCAAGCGACGACTCCTACAATGAGCAGTTCTTC.

The chain couples TRBV5-1 to TRBJ1-5; 7 nucleotides match TRBD1. The CDR3 runs to 15 residues. Trimming cost V 4 bases and J 6 bases; bases outside gene matches: 10. Germline CDR1 and CDR2: SGHRS and YFSETQ. CDR3 bases: TGCGCCAGCAGCCAACAGGGGCAGGAGGGTCAGCCCCAGCATTTT. Translating it yields CASSQQGQEGQPQHF.

V is TRBV28 and J is TRBJ2-7, with 11 bases matching TRBD2. There are 16 residues in the CDR3. Germline CDR1 and CDR2: MDHEN and SYDVKM. Trimming at V came to 4 bases and at J to 3 bases, leaving 8 bases not matched to a gene. DNA for the CDR3: TGTGCCAGCAGTTCCCCCGGGACTAGCGGCGACTACGAGCAGTACTTC. Translating gives CASSSPGTSGDYEQYF.

The chain combines TRBV19 with TRBJ1-5; 7 bases match TRBD1. The J segment lost 4 bases and the V segment lost 3 bases, leaving 9 bases of the junction unmatched. From germline, CDR1 is LNHDA and CDR2 SQIVND (reference sequence). CDR3 length: 16 amino acids. CDR3 region: CASSITTPGQNQPQHF. In DNA, the CDR3 is TGTGCCAGTAGTATCACCACCCCGGGACAGAATCAGCCCCAGCATTTT.